One and the same sample provided the 26 T cell receptor beta chains below, sequenced in a study of human T cells and chemical hapten exposure (dated by TCRdb to the early 2020s). Library creation used RACE. The sequencer listed for this sample is NextSeq 500. In TCRdb, the public reads were trimmed at Q25 with fastp and aligned with MiXCR, with productive beta chains retained. A single entry per CDR3 protein holds the most common genes and DNA from its merged rows. The sample has approximately 46,000 distinct CDR3 sequences on record, approximately 10% of them singletons. Of the sample, 13% to 15% falls within the top ten clones. The sample's time point label, decoded: patch test 2, 6 weeks after DPC sensitization. Sample treatment or condition, as interpreted from the label and publication: therapeutic diphenylcyclopropenone sensitization with weekly scalp DPC. Total RNA was extracted from unfractionated whole blood collected in Tempus Blood RNA tubes.

The source was whole blood, collected in connection with sensitization to the hapten diphenylcyclopropenone (DPC). The receptors originated from a woman aged 30 to 39 with alopecia areata. Some clones in this sample may be carry-over from other donors' samples.

This clonotype has only a few counts. V is TRBV7-9 and J is TRBJ2-1; 14 bases align to TRBD2. The germline V gene has CDR1 SEHNR and CDR2 FQNEAQ (reference sequence). The V segment lost 2 bases and the J segment 3 bases; nucleotides outside the gene matches: 6. The CDR3 sequence is 18 residues long. CDR3 in DNA: TGTGCCAGCAGCTTATCTGGACTAGCGGGGGGTTTCTACAATGAGCAGTTCTTC. It specifies CASSLSGLAGGFYNEQFF.

This clonotype was recorded a few times. V is TRBV5-6 and J is TRBJ1-3, with D tentatively TRBD1 (5 bases). Trimming took 4 bases from V and 0 from J, leaving 11 bases between them. The CDR3 covers 15 residues. Germline CDR1 is SGHDT and CDR2 is YYEEEE. In DNA form, the CDR3 reads TGTGCCAGCAGCATGGGACTGCCCTCTGGAAACACCATATATTTT. Translation: CASSMGLPSGNTIYF. Full variable domain (remainder filled in from reference TRBV5-6 and TRBJ1-3): DAGVTQSPTHLIKTRGQQVTLRCSPKSGHDTVSWYQQALGQGPQFIFQYYEEEERQRGNFPDRFSGHQFPNYSSELNVNALLLGDSALYLCASSMGLPSGNTIYFGEGSWLTVV.

This clonotype was seen a handful of times. The chain links TRBV28 to TRBJ1-3; D ambiguous. V lost 6 bases to trimming and J lost 0 bases, with 12 bases between them. Looked up from germline, CDR1 is MDHEN and CDR2 is SYDVKM. The length of the CDR3 is 15 residues. The DNA for the CDR3 is TGTGCCAGCAGGACGGACGGCTACTCTGGAAACACCATATATTTT. It specifies CASRTDGYSGNTIYF.

V and J are TRBV4-1 and TRBJ2-1; no clear D gene. The CDR3 spans 10 residues. Germline V gives CDR1 MGHRA, CDR2 YSYEKL. V dropped 3 bases and J dropped 11 bases, with 5 bases sitting between them. CDR3 sequence (DNA): TGCGCCAGCAGCCAGGTTCAGCAGTTCTTC. Translation: CASSQVQQFF.

This chain connects TRBV6-6 to TRBJ2-7; D possibly corresponds to TRBD2 (5 bases). CDR1 and CDR2 (germline): MNHNY, SVGAGI (reference sequence). V gave up 5 bases and J gave up 4 bases, with 9 bases separating them. The CDR3 is 12 amino acids. This CDR3 reads CASSPGVYEQYF. CDR3 DNA: TGTGCCAGCAGTCCCGGGGTTTACGAGCAGTACTTC.

This clonotype has only a few counts. V is TRBV15 and J is TRBJ2-1; D might be TRBD2 (7 bases). This CDR3 comprises 15 residues. V lost 0 bases to trimming and J lost 6 bases, with 12 bases between them. In germline, CDR1 is LNHNV, CDR2 YYDKDF (reference sequence). CDR3 bases: TGTGCCACCAGCAGAGATGCGGGGGCGCGCAATGAGCAGTTCTTC. It encodes CATSRDAGARNEQFF.

CDR3 sequence: CASTARVNQPQHF. As DNA, the CDR3 is TGTGCCAGCACCGCGCGGGTCAATCAGCCCCAGCATTTT. The chain is built from TRBV6-6 and TRBJ1-5; no firm D call. Germline V gene data show CDR1 as MNHNY and CDR2 as SVGAGI (reference sequence). This CDR3 has 13 amino acids. V was shortened by 7 bases and J by 3 bases, with 10 bases between the two germline ends.

V gene TRBV21-1 combines with J gene TRBJ1-5; the table's D call, TRBD1, has no DNA check behind it. TRBV21-1 is flagged as a pseudogene. The CDR3 spans 15 residues. The CDR3 DNA follows: TGTGCCAGCAGAGGGACAGGGGGCGAGAGTCAGCCCCAGCATTTT. It translates to CASRGTGGESQPQHF.

This clonotype was found many times. This chain uses TRBV4-3 with TRBJ2-1; the match to TRBD2 covers 8 bases. V shed 2 bases, J shed 3 bases, and the junction held 3 bases outside the gene matches. CDR1 LGHNA and CDR2 YSLEER come from the germline V gene. This CDR3 spans 15 amino acids. CDR3 nucleotide sequence: TGCGCCAGCAGCCAAATTAGCGGGGACTACAATGAGCAGTTCTTC. Translating it yields CASSQISGDYNEQFF.

The CDR3 DNA sequence: TGTGCCATCAGTGAGCCAGGGAGAAATGAGCAGTTCTTC. This sequence encodes CAISEPGRNEQFF. This rearrangement joins TRBV10-3 to TRBJ2-1; the D gene could be TRBD1 or TRBD2 (5 bases each). CDR3 length: 13 amino acids. Germline V lookup: CDR1 ENHRY, CDR2 SYGVKD. V lost 2 bases to trimming and J lost 7 bases, with 9 bases between them.

The gene calls are TRBV19 and TRBJ2-3, with D hard to call. Looked up from germline, CDR1 is LNHDA and CDR2 is SQIVND (reference sequence). This CDR3 comprises 14 residues. Trimming left V 7 bases short and J 0 bases short, with 11 bases between. CDR3 residues: CASTPALSTDTQYF. As DNA, the CDR3 is TGTGCCAGTACCCCGGCCCTAAGCACAGATACGCAGTATTTT.

This clonotype has only a few counts. This chain connects TRBV6-2 or TRBV6-3 to TRBJ2-2, with D unresolved. V gave up 6 bases and J gave up 6 bases, with 5 bases separating them. The CDR3 extends over 11 amino acids. Germline lookup yields CDR1 MNHEY and CDR2 SVGEGT. The CDR3 DNA reads TGTGCCAGCAGCGCCCCCGGGGAGCTGTTTTTT. Protein: CASSAPGELFF.

This clonotype was recorded at least ten times. The chain has TRBV24-1 and TRBJ1-1; D remains ambiguous. CDR1 and CDR2 from the germline V gene are KGHDR and SFDVKD. V was clipped by 4 bases and J by 5 bases, with 4 bases between them. The CDR3 covers 11 residues. The CDR3 coding sequence is TGTGCCACCAGTGACGGGACTGAAGCTTTCTTT. This encodes CATSDGTEAFF.

There are many counts of this clonotype. The chain combines TRBV5-1 with TRBJ1-5; maybe TRBD1 (6 bases). CDR3 length: 15 residues. With 3 bases removed from V and 3 bases from J, the gap between germline ends came to 13 bases. Germline assignment: CDR1 SGHRS and CDR2 YFSETQ. CDR3 sequence (DNA): TGCGCCAGCAGCTCGGGACAATCCTTCAATCAGCCCCAGCATTTT. Encoded protein: CASSSGQSFNQPQHF.

There are a few counts of this clonotype. The chain uses TRBV28 and TRBJ2-7; D is uncertain. The length of the CDR3 is 13 residues. Looked up from germline, CDR1 is MDHEN and CDR2 is SYDVKM. V shed 3 bases and J shed 0 bases, with 6 bases lying between them. The CDR3 is CASSFVSSYEQYF. The CDR3 DNA is TGTGCCAGCAGTTTCGTTTCCTCCTACGAGCAGTACTTC.

The V and J genes are TRBV6-6 and TRBJ2-7; a weak D match, TRBD1 (6 bases). CDR1 is MNHNY and CDR2 is SVGAGI in the germline V gene (reference sequence). The V end was cut by 6 bases, the J end by 0 bases, with 6 bases between. This CDR3 region has 12 residues. The CDR3 reads CASRTGSYEQYF. CDR3 nucleotide sequence: TGTGCCAGCAGGACAGGCTCCTACGAGCAGTACTTC.

This clonotype was observed many times. The genes are TRBV19 and TRBJ2-5, with TRBD1 matching 8 bases. The CDR3 is 14 amino acids. V dropped 10 bases and J dropped 4; count of bases not matched to a gene: 11. The germline V gene encodes CDR1 LNHDA and CDR2 SQIVND (reference sequence). The CDR3 spells CATLGQGWRETQYF. CDR3 DNA: TGTGCCACCTTAGGACAGGGTTGGAGAGAGACCCAGTACTTC.

This clonotype was seen ten or more times. The rearrangement joins TRBV5-1 to TRBJ2-3; D perhaps matches TRBD1 (6 bases). The CDR3 runs to 14 residues. Germline V gene data show CDR1 as SGHRS and CDR2 as YFSETQ. The germline V and J ends were trimmed by 6 bases and 6 bases, with 17 bases remaining between them. CDR3 sequence: CASTRDTPGDTQYF. The CDR3 DNA follows: TGCGCCAGCACTCGGGACACCCCAGGGGATACGCAGTATTTT.

The gene calls are TRBV28 and TRBJ2-7; a weak D match, TRBD1 (5 bases). The V and J ends lost 6 bases and 3 bases respectively, with 15 bases between them. Per the germline V gene, CDR1 is MDHEN and CDR2 is SYDVKM. The CDR3 is 14 residues long. CDR3 DNA sequence: TGTGCCAGCAGGAGGTATGTTCAGGGCTACGAGCAGTACTTC. Amino acid sequence: CASRRYVQGYEQYF.

This clonotype was observed many times. This sequence joins TRBV7-9 and TRBJ1-1; weak D call: TRBD1 (6 bases). The CDR3 has 15 residues. Germline CDR1 reads SEHNR; CDR2 reads FQNEAQ (reference sequence). Trimming left V 8 bases short and J 4 bases short, with 20 bases between. CDR3 nucleotides: TGTGCCAGCGCTACGGGGGCCTGGTCTGGCACTGAAGCTTTCTTT. Amino acids: CASATGAWSGTEAFF.

This clonotype was seen ten or more times. The V and J genes are TRBV28 and TRBJ2-3; no reliable D call. Trimming shortened V by 4 bases and J by 2 bases, and 4 bases separated the two germline ends. Per the germline V gene, CDR1 is MDHEN and CDR2 is SYDVKM. CDR3 length: 12 amino acids. In DNA, the CDR3 is TGTGCCAGCAGTTCGATCACAGATACGCAGTATTTT. As protein: CASSSITDTQYF.

This clonotype has at least ten counts. This chain joins TRBV24-1 and TRBJ1-2, with D unresolved. Germline CDR1 reads KGHDR; CDR2 reads SFDVKD. CDR3 length: 15 residues. The V and J ends lost 1 base and 7 bases respectively, with 15 bases between them. This CDR3 is CATSDLDAGVGGYTF. The CDR3 coding sequence is TGTGCCACCAGTGATTTAGACGCGGGCGTCGGTGGCTACACCTTC.

This chain joins TRBV28 and TRBJ2-7; 7 bases line up with TRBD1. Looked up from germline, CDR1 is MDHEN and CDR2 is SYDVKM. The CDR3 extends over 14 amino acids. J lost 4 bases, V lost 5 bases, and 8 bases had no gene match. This CDR3 reads CASSTPGTAYEQYF. For the CDR3, the DNA is TGTGCCAGCAGTACCCCCGGGACAGCGTACGAGCAGTACTTC.

This clonotype was picked up a small number of times. V and J are TRBV20-1 and TRBJ2-5, with TRBD1 matching 8 bases. The germline V gene has CDR1 DFQATT and CDR2 SNEGSKA (reference sequence). Trimming cost V 4 bases and J 2 bases; bases outside gene matches: 6. This CDR3 has 14 amino acids. CDR3 nucleotides: TGCAGTGCTAACAGGGGGAAGGTTCAAGAGACCCAGTACTTC. This codes for CSANRGKVQETQYF.

This chain uses TRBV20-1 with TRBJ2-7; 9 bases are a match to TRBD1. The V segment lost 4 bases and the J segment 3 bases; nucleotides outside the gene matches: 7. Germline loops: CDR1 DFQATT, CDR2 SNEGSKA (reference sequence). The CDR3 consists of 14 residues. The CDR3 sequence: CSAILGTGYYEQYF. The CDR3 region has the DNA TGCAGTGCTATTCTCGGGACAGGGTACTACGAGCAGTACTTC.

On this clonotype: A much larger clone differs from this one at a single base, so this may be a read error. The chain has TRBV29-1 and TRBJ2-7; D possibly corresponds to TRBD1 (6 bases). Trimming took off 4 bases at V and 9 bases at J, with 16 bases between the two ends. The CDR3 length is 12 residues. Germline V gene sequence: CDR1 SQVTM, CDR2 ANQGSEA. CDR3 in amino acids: CSVVLGARGQYF. As DNA, the CDR3 is TGCAGCGTTGTACTGGGGGCGAGAGGGCAGTACTTC.